Listed here is a single T cell receptor beta chain. This clone was seen just once. The antigen it recognizes is unknown. No base quality values were provided; no much bigger clone lies one nucleotide off. This specimen comes from a study of blood T cell repertoires in COVID-19 (dated by TCRdb to 2019 to 2021). Background on the whole study: The collaborator samples originated in the United States, Italy and Spain and spanned the acute and convalescent phases of COVID-19. Subjects who had been exposed to COVID-19, were actively infected with it, or had recovered from it provided the deeply sampled blood TCRbeta repertoires that made up the dataset. Samples were obtained from the ongoing ImmuneRACE study (first 160 participants) and from roughly 1,300 subjects provided by 6 global collaborators. Where available, HLA class I and class II types were obtained from metadata supplied by the sample provider rather than from assay-based typing. The material from the prospective study consisted of cDNA or gDNA derived from T cells, B-cell-depleted T cells, or PBMCs. Sample metadata almost always included a de-identified subject ID, COVID-19 status, age in years and sex. The repertoires were released in a freely available public database intended as a resource for research on the immune response to SARS-CoV-2. On the study overall, not on this receptor specifically: How much clinical and demographic metadata was included differed by source and by participant, and the metadata was provided uncurated.

One collaborating source in Seattle enrolled patients during active infection and followed them longitudinally through the course of disease. The collaborating institutions used their own protocols to collect whole blood in K2EDTA tubes. Collaborator samples were shipped for TCRbeta analysis as frozen whole blood, isolated PBMCs, or DNA extracted from either sample type. The immunoSEQ Assay, a bias-controlled multiplex PCR, was used to amplify TCRbeta CDR3 regions from genomic DNA. The original methods were these. Within the assay, amplification of reference gene primers was used to estimate how many nucleated cells each sample contained. To quantify the absolute abundance of each unique TCRbeta CDR3 rearrangement, sequence reads were collapsed and filtered. For each sample, productive Simpson clonality was calculated by taking the square root of Simpson's diversity index across productive rearrangements. TCRdb mirrors the immuneACCESS table, restricted to in-frame sequences. Some clones are absent from its copies; in checked studies, under half trace to an unresolved V gene, and the reason for the others is unknown. D and trimming come from the DNA, and the V and J calls and clone size come from that table. Present in this sample are roughly 480,000 clones, roughly 89% of which were seen just once. The top ten clonotypes cover roughly 0.84% of the sample.

Material: peripheral blood. The clonotype originates from a man younger than 35 with COVID-19, enrolled during active disease.

This receptor carries the CDR3 CASTQQGGTQYF. The DNA sequence is given as TGCGCCAGTACCCAACAGGGGGGTACGCAGTATTTT. The V gene is TRBV5-1 and the J gene is TRBJ2-3; 8 central nucleotides agree with TRBD1. From cysteine to phenylalanine, the CDR3 is 12 amino acids long. Only the CDR3 DNA is retained, 36 bases long and in frame from the first base. Clipping removes 8 bases from V and 8 bases from J, with 7 as the unmatched junction base count. CDR1 and CDR2, looked up from the germline V gene, are SGHRS and YFSETQ.